Sequencing of this T cell receptor beta chain was carried out in a study of cytomegalovirus exposure and HLA in healthy donors. Broader study findings: In an earlier analysis, in 540 or so donors, most V segments appeared productive either ~87% or ~30% of the time.

In the case of this clone: As yet, its antigen is unknown.

V lost 11 bases to trimming and J lost 4 bases, with 15 bases between them. CDR3 length: 13 residues. Germline V CDR1 and CDR2: LNHDA, SQIVND (reference sequence). The PCR was carried out with 60 Vbeta primers and 13 Jbeta primers. Measured with immunoSEQ multiplex PCR; TCRdb has only the in-frame clones, and not every one. Counted here are some 89,000 clones, roughly 79% occurring once; the ten biggest clones make up approximately 1.9%. V and J are TRBV19 and TRBJ1-3; D gene unclear. The TCR originated in a woman in her 30s in good health and CMV-seronegative. Source material: PBMCs. The CDR3 spells CAGAPQRGNTIYF. CDR3 bases: TGTGCCGGAGCACCGCAGCGCGGAAACACCATATATTTT.